The 25 T cell receptor beta chains below were found in one sample sequenced in a study of post-analysis software for immune sequencing data. General observations from the study: In patients, 4 to 6 TRBV segments were more frequent than in controls, with TRBV5-6, TRBV5-1 and TRBV20-1 among them.

Unique molecular identifiers were carried by the TCR beta cDNA libraries. TCRdb reprocessed the PCR reads with MiXCR, giving one entry per CDR3 protein. The repertoire holds 250,000 to 300,000 distinct CDR3 sequences, with 35% to 40% as singletons. No antigen has been identified for these receptors. Material: blood. These receptors were taken from a girl under 18 with multiple sclerosis.

The rearrangement links TRBV20-1 to TRBJ1-1; 7 bases line up with TRBD1. CDR1 and CDR2 from the germline V gene are DFQATT and SNEGSKA (reference sequence). J was trimmed by 6 bases and V by 5 bases; bases with no gene match: 3. The CDR3 is made up of 11 amino acids. The CDR3 region is CSAQGDAEAFF. The DNA for the CDR3 is TGCAGTGCTCAGGGGGACGCTGAAGCTTTCTTT.

The table lists this clonotype with a few counts. A much larger clone lies one base from this, so it may be a read error. The V gene is TRBV2, the J gene TRBJ2-1; D is uncertain. The germline V gene has CDR1 SNHLY and CDR2 FYNNEI. The CDR3 totals 15 residues. CDR3 bases: TGTGCCAGCAGCGAGGACCGGAGCTCCTGCAATGAGCAGTTCTTC. Residues: CASSEDRSSCNEQFF.

As regards this clonotype: This may come from a read error, since a much larger clone is one base off. V and J are TRBV7-8 and TRBJ1-4; no reliable D call. The CDR3 sequence is 13 residues long. From germline, CDR1 is SGHVS and CDR2 FQNEAQ. CDR3 nucleotides: TGTGCCAGCAGCTTAGGTGTGGTCCCAAAACGGTTTTTT. It translates to CASSLGVVPKRFF.

This clonotype was detected only a few times. Just one base apart from a much larger clone, this may be a read error. This chain uses TRBV28 with TRBJ1-4; D perhaps matches TRBD1 (6 bases). The CDR3 consists of 14 residues. CDR1 is MDHEN, CDR2 SYDVKM, per germline. Trimming removed 6 bases at V and 4 bases at J, with 12 bases between. The CDR3 is CASRTRGLNEKLFF. The CDR3 DNA reads TGTGCCAGCAGGACCAGGGGACTTAATGAAAAACTGTTTTTT.

For this clonotype: A much more abundant neighbour one base away suggests this may be a read error. The V gene is TRBV29-1, the J gene TRBJ2-1; perhaps TRBD1 as D (5 bases). The DNA end is a closer match to TRBJ2-7, so the J assignment may be wrong. The CDR3 is 11 amino acids. Germline V lookup: CDR1 SQVTM, CDR2 ANQGSEA. The CDR3 sequence: CSVRQINEQYF. In nucleotides, the CDR3 is TGCAGCGTCCGACAGATCAATGAGCAGTACTTC.

In this sample, this clonotype turned up many times. The V and J genes are TRBV10-2 and TRBJ2-3; 7 nucleotides agree with TRBD2. The germline V gene has CDR1 WSHSY and CDR2 SAAADI. The ends lost 5 bases at V and 1 base at J; junction bases unmatched: 3. The length of the CDR3 is 14 residues. The CDR3 DNA is TGCGCCAGCAGTAAAGCGGGACGCACAGATACGCAGTATTTT. Translation gives CASSKAGRTDTQYF.

V and J are TRBV2 and TRBJ1-1; D remains unclear. This CDR3 comprises 12 residues. Trimming took 6 bases from V and 8 from J, leaving 13 bases between them. Germline CDR1 is SNHLY and CDR2 is FYNNEI. The CDR3 is CASSQERMEAFF. Written as DNA, the CDR3 is TGTGCCAGCAGCCAGGAAAGAATGGAAGCTTTCTTT.

The V and J genes are TRBV7-2 and TRBJ1-2; D gene unclear. Per the germline V gene, CDR1 is SGHTA and CDR2 is FQGNSA. V gave up 3 bases and J gave up 8 bases, with 13 bases separating them. The CDR3 spans 13 residues. The CDR3 protein is CASSFNSAVGYTF. The DNA of the CDR3 is TGTGCCAGCAGCTTTAACTCGGCGGTGGGCTACACCTTC.

As concerns this clonotype: One base away lies a much larger clone, so this may be a sequencing read error. V usage is TRBV18 and J usage is TRBJ2-1; TRBD2 matches at 15 bases. The V and J ends lost 0 bases and 9 bases, in that order; junction bases with no gene match: 3. Germline V gene sequence: CDR1 KGHSH, CDR2 LQKENI. This CDR3 contains 16 residues. The CDR3 DNA sequence: TGTGCCAGCTCACCACCTGGACTAGCGGGAGGGAGTGAGCAGTTCTTC. Encoded protein: CASSPPGLAGGSEQFF.

About this clonotype: This may stem from a read error, because a much larger clone lies one nucleotide away. The J gene is TRBJ2-1, the V gene TRBV6-1, with 8 bases identical to TRBD2. Trimming at V came to 7 bases and at J to 13 bases, leaving 21 bases not matched to a gene. The CDR3 totals 16 residues. The germline CDR1 and CDR2 sequences are MNHNS and SASEGT. CDR3 loop: CASTATPGGAYETQFF. In DNA, the CDR3 is TGTGCCAGCACTGCCACCCCCGGGGGGGCCTATGAGACCCAGTTCTTC.

This clonotype appeared many times. V gene TRBV6-5 combines with J gene TRBJ2-5; tentative D call: TRBD2 (5 bases). The CDR3 runs to 13 residues. Trimming shortened V by 5 bases and J by 5 bases, and 12 bases separated the two germline ends. CDR1 is MNHEY, CDR2 SVGAGI, per germline. CDR3 region: CASSLTRWETQYF. As DNA, the CDR3 is TGTGCCAGCAGTCTTACTAGGTGGGAGACCCAGTACTTC.

Concerning this clonotype: This may stem from a read error, because a much larger clone lies one nucleotide away. The rearrangement links TRBV9 to TRBJ2-5; D might be TRBD2 (6 bases). The CDR3 is made up of 15 amino acids. V lost 7 bases to trimming and J lost 2 bases, with 18 bases between them. From germline, CDR1 is SGDLS and CDR2 YYNGEE. The CDR3 protein is CASGEVAGGQETQYF. In nucleotides, the CDR3 is TGTGCCAGCGGGGAGGTGGCTGGCGGACAAGAGACCCAGTACTTC.

The rearrangement uses TRBV15 and TRBJ1-1; D not resolved. The V and J ends lost 2 bases and 8 bases respectively, with 15 bases between them. The CDR3 sequence is 14 residues long. Germline-derived CDR1 and CDR2 are LNHNV and YYDKDF (reference sequence). The CDR3 nucleotides read TGTGCCACCAGCAGAAACTTACTCGAAGGGGAAGCTTTCTTT. It specifies CATSRNLLEGEAFF.

This clonotype was detected a few times. The chain links TRBV7-8 to TRBJ2-7; no firm D call. V was pared by 1 base and J by 0 bases, with 13 bases between. This CDR3 has 16 amino acids. CDR1 and CDR2 from the germline V gene are SGHVS and FQNEAQ. CDR3 DNA: TGTGCCAGCAGCTTAGGAGGAGCAGCCTCCTCCTACGAGCAGTACTTC. It translates to CASSLGGAASSYEQYF. Drawing the rest from reference TRBV7-8 and TRBJ2-7, the complete variable domain is GAGVSQSPRYKVAKRGQDVALRCDPISGHVSLFWYQQALGQGPEFLTYFQNEAQLDKSGLPSDRFFAERPEGSVSTLKIQRTQQEDSAVYLCASSLGGAASSYEQYFGPGTRLTVT.

The chain recombines TRBV20-1 with TRBJ2-1, with 7 bases that match TRBD2. Germline V CDR1 and CDR2: DFQATT, SNEGSKA (reference sequence). Losses at the gene ends were 0 bases for V and 8 bases for J; bases not matched to a gene: 16. The CDR3 runs 17 residues. The CDR3 region has the DNA TGCAGTGCTAGAGATCATTTGTGGGAGGGCGTGGGAGATGAGCAGTTCTTC. The encoded protein is CSARDHLWEGVGDEQFF.

There are a few counts of this clonotype. The chain links TRBV20-1 to TRBJ2-2, with TRBD1 matching 9 bases. Germline-derived CDR1 and CDR2 are DFQATT and SNEGSKA (reference sequence). This CDR3 is 16 amino acids long. V shed 1 base, J shed 6 bases, and the junction held 9 bases outside the gene matches. The CDR3 sequence: CSARAPGQGRAGELFF. The CDR3 region has the DNA TGCAGTGCTAGAGCCCCGGGACAGGGTAGAGCCGGGGAGCTGTTTTTT.

This chain connects TRBV12-3 or TRBV12-4 to TRBJ2-1; D may be TRBD2 (5 bases). Between the trimmed V and J ends, which lost 5 bases and 4 bases, there was a span of 9 bases. The CDR3 has 13 amino acids. CDR3: CASSRGFYNEQFF. As DNA, the CDR3 is TGTGCCAGCAGTCGAGGGTTTTACAATGAGCAGTTCTTC.

Many counts were recorded for this clonotype. The rearrangement links TRBV5-1 to TRBJ2-3, with D hard to call. The CDR3 runs 14 residues. The ends were cut back, 2 bases at V and 0 bases at J, with 7 bases in the middle. Germline V gene sequence: CDR1 SGHRS, CDR2 YFSETQ. CDR3 nucleotide sequence: TGCGCCAGCAGCTTACAAAGTAGCACAGATACGCAGTATTTT. As protein: CASSLQSSTDTQYF. The entire variable domain, with the rest obtained from reference TRBV5-1 and TRBJ2-3, is as follows: KAGVTQTPRYLIKTRGQQVTLSCSPISGHRSVSWYQQTPGQGLQFLFEYFSETQRNKGNFPGRFSGRQFSNSRSEMNVSTLELGDSALYLCASSLQSSTDTQYFGPGTRLTVL.

J is TRBJ2-5 and V is TRBV7-9, with D possibly TRBD1 on 6 matching bases. Trimming removed 6 bases at V and 11 bases at J, with 19 bases between. Per the germline V gene, CDR1 is SEHNR and CDR2 is FQNEAQ (reference sequence). The length of the CDR3 is 13 residues. The CDR3 DNA reads as TGTGCCAGCAGACAGGGTTCCGACAATGAGCAGTACTTC. Translation: CASRQGSDNEQYF. Using reference TRBV7-9 and TRBJ2-5 for the parts outside the CDR3, the full variable domain is DTGVSQNPRHKITKRGQNVTFRCDPISEHNRLYWYRQTLGQGPEFLTYFQNEAQLEKSRLLSDRFSAERPKGSFSTLEIQRTEQGDSAMYLCASRQGSDNEQYFGPGTRLLVL.

The CDR3 region is CATRDPRAREQFF. Here the CDR3 DNA reads TGTGCCACCAGGGACCCAAGGGCGCGTGAGCAGTTCTTC. The V gene is TRBV24-1, the J gene TRBJ2-1; no clear D gene. Germline assignment: CDR1 KGHDR and CDR2 SFDVKD. The germline V and J ends were trimmed by 7 bases and 9 bases, with 15 bases remaining between them. There are 13 residues in the CDR3.

This chain connects TRBV7-9 to TRBJ2-1, with a possible D match to TRBD1 (7 bases). The CDR3 length is 15 residues. Germline lookup yields CDR1 SEHNR and CDR2 FQNEAQ (reference sequence). V was pared by 0 bases and J by 8 bases, with 14 bases between. CDR3 nucleotides: TGTGCCAGCAGCTTAGCAGACAGGGAGGCGGATGAGCAGTTCTTC. As protein: CASSLADREADEQFF.

The chain is built from TRBV7-6 and TRBJ2-5; weak D call: TRBD1 (5 bases). Germline CDR1 is SGHVS and CDR2 is FNYEAQ. The CDR3 spans 14 residues. The ends were cut back, 5 bases at V and 1 base at J, with 11 bases in the middle. The DNA for the CDR3 is TGTGCCAGCAGCCCGTCGACAGCCCAAGAGACCCAGTACTTC. This translates into CASSPSTAQETQYF.

Only a few counts were recorded for this clonotype. This chain connects TRBV4-2 to TRBJ2-3; D is possibly TRBD2 (6 bases). The CDR3 runs to 13 residues. Germline loops: CDR1 LGHNA, CDR2 YNFKEQ. V lost 4 bases and J 6 bases, leaving 11 bases between the germline ends. The CDR3 region has the DNA TGTGCCAGCAGCCCCCGTCGGGAGGATACGCAGTATTTT. Residues: CASSPRREDTQYF.

This chain links TRBV5-5 with TRBJ2-2, with 7 bases aligning to TRBD2. With 4 bases clipped from V and 6 bases from J, the junction kept 3 bases outside the gene matches. CDR3 size: 13 residues. Germline CDR1 is SGHKS and CDR2 is YYEKEE (reference sequence). In DNA form, the CDR3 reads TGTGCCAGCAGCCTGACTAGCCCCGGGGAGCTGTTTTTT. This gives the protein CASSLTSPGELFF.

V usage is TRBV4-1 and J usage is TRBJ2-6; D might be TRBD1 (6 bases). Germline CDR1 and CDR2: MGHRA and YSYEKL. CDR3 length equals 19 residues. The V end lost 0 bases, the J end lost 0 bases, and 15 bases lay between the germline ends. CDR3: CASSQESSWDTSGANVLTF. As DNA, the CDR3 is TGCGCCAGCAGCCAAGAATCTTCCTGGGACACCTCTGGGGCCAACGTCCTGACTTTC.